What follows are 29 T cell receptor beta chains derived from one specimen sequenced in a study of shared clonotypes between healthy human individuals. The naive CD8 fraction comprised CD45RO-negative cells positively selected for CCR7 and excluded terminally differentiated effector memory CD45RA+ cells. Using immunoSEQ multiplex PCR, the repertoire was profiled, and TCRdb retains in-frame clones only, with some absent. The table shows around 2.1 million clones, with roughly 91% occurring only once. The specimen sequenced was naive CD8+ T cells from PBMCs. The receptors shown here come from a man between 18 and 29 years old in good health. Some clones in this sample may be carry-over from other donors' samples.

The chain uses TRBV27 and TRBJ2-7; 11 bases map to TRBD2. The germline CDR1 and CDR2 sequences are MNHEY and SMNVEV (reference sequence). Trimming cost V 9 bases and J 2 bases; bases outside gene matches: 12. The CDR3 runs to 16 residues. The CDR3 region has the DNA TGTGCCAGTATTGGGACTAGCGGAGAGGGGGCCTACGAGCAGTACTTC. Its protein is CASIGTSGEGAYEQYF.

The CDR3 sequence is CASSARQGRSEKLFF. The CDR3 region has the DNA TGTGCCAGCAGCGCTCGACAGGGAAGGAGTGAAAAACTGTTTTTT. The V gene is TRBV14, the J gene TRBJ1-4; TRBD1 matches at 7 bases. The CDR3 contains 15 residues. Trimming cost V 5 bases and J 7 bases; bases outside gene matches: 10. Germline V lookup: CDR1 SGHDN, CDR2 FVKESK.

This CDR3 is CASSDRTSGRAEQFF. The CDR3 nucleotides are TGTGCCAGCAGCGATCGGACTAGCGGGAGGGCTGAGCAGTTCTTC. The chain recombines TRBV7-9 with TRBJ2-1; TRBD2 agrees at 15 bases. The CDR3 is 15 amino acids. Germline V lookup: CDR1 SEHNR, CDR2 FQNEAQ (reference sequence). With 5 bases clipped from V and 9 bases from J, the junction kept 5 bases outside the gene matches.

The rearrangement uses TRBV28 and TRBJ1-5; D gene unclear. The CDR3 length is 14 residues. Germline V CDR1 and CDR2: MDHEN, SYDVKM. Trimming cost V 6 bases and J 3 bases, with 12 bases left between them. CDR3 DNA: TGTGCCAGCAGCGAAATAAGGAACAATCAGCCCCAGCATTTT. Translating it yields CASSEIRNNQPQHF.

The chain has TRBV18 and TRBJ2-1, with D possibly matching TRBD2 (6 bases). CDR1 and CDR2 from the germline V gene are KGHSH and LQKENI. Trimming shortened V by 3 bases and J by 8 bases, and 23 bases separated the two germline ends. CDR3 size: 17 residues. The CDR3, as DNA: TGTGCCAGCTCACCGCCTTCCGTACGGGACTTGGCGGATGAGCAGTTCTTC. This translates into CASSPPSVRDLADEQFF.

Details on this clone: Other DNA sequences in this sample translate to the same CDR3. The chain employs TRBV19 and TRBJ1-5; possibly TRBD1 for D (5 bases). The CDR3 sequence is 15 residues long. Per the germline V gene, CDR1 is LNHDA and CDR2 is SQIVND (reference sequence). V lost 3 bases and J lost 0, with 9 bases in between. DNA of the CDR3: TGTGCCAGTAGTATTTGGGGGTATAGCAATCAGCCCCAGCATTTT. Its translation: CASSIWGYSNQPQHF.

For the CDR3, the DNA is TGTGCCAGCAGTTACACGGACCGTGGAGGCAACGTCCTGACTTTC. It encodes CASSYTDRGGNVLTF. The genes are TRBV6-5 and TRBJ2-6, with D possibly TRBD2 on 5 matching bases. Per the germline V gene, CDR1 is MNHEY and CDR2 is SVGAGI. The CDR3 consists of 15 residues. The ends were cut back, 2 bases at V and 9 bases at J, with 14 bases in the middle.

CDR3 in DNA: TGTGCCAGCAGTTCATGGACAGGGGGCTTGAACGAGCAGTACTTC. Protein: CASSSWTGGLNEQYF. This chain joins TRBV28 and TRBJ2-7; 11 nucleotides match TRBD1. Per the germline V gene, CDR1 is MDHEN and CDR2 is SYDVKM. The CDR3 is 15 residues long. The J segment lost 5 bases and the V segment lost 4 bases, leaving 7 bases of the junction unmatched.

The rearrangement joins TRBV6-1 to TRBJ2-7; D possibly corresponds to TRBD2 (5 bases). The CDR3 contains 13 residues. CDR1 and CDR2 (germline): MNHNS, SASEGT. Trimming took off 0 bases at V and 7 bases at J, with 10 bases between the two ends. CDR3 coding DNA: TGTGCCAGCAGTGAAGCCGAGGAGGAGGAGCAGTACTTC. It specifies CASSEAEEEEQYF.

CDR3 nucleotide sequence: TGTGCCAGCAGCTTCTTTTCTCAGGGACTAGCGGGAGGCGAGCAGTACTTC. It translates to CASSFFSQGLAGGEQYF. The V and J genes are TRBV7-9 and TRBJ2-7, with 15 bases identical to TRBD2. The germline CDR1 and CDR2 sequences are SEHNR and FQNEAQ (reference sequence). Losses at the gene ends were 3 bases for V and 6 bases for J; bases not matched to a gene: 9. The CDR3 totals 17 residues.

The CDR3 coding sequence is TGCGCCAGCAGCCAAGATGGGGGGCTGAACACTGAAGCTTTCTTT. Translated: CASSQDGGLNTEAFF. The rearrangement joins TRBV4-3 to TRBJ1-1; TRBD1 might be the D (6 bases). This CDR3 is 15 amino acids long. The V end was cut by 0 bases, the J end by 0 bases, with 8 bases between. Germline V gene lookup returns CDR1 LGHNA and CDR2 YSLEER.

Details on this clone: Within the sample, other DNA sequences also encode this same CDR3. CDR3 protein: CASGLGDTQYF. The CDR3 region has the DNA TGTGCTAGCGGGTTGGGAGATACGCAGTATTTT. This sequence joins TRBV12-5 and TRBJ2-3, with D unclear. V lost 9 bases, J lost 5 bases, and 9 bases lay in between. The germline V gene has CDR1 LGHNT and CDR2 FRNRAP. This CDR3 contains 11 residues.

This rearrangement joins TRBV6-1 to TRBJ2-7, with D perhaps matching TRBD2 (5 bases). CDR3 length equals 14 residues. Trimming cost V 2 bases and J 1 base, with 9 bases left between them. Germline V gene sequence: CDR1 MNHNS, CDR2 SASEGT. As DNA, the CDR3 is TGTGCCAGCAGTGAATACCGGGGATCCTACGAGCAGTACTTC. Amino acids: CASSEYRGSYEQYF.

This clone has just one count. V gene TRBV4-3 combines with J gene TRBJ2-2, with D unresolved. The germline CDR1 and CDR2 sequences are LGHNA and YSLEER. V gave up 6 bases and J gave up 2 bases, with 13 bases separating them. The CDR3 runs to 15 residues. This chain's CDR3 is CASSRSFINTGELFF. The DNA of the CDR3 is TGCGCCAGCAGTCGTTCATTCATAAACACCGGGGAGCTGTTTTTT.

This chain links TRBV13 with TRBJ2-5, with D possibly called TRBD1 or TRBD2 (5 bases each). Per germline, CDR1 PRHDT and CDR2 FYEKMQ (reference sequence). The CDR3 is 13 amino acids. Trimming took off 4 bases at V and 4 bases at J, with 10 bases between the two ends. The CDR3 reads CASSSGRRETQYF. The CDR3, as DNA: TGTGCCAGCAGCTCGGGACGCCGAGAGACCCAGTACTTC.

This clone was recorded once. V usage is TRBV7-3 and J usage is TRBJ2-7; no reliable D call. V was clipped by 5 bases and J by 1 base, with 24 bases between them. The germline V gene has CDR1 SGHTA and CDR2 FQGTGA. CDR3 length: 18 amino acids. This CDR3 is CASSPPRFPGIFSYEQYF. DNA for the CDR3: TGTGCCAGCAGCCCCCCCAGATTTCCAGGCATCTTTTCCTACGAGCAGTACTTC. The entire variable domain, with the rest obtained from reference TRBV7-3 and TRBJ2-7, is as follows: GAGVSQTPSNKVTEKGKYVELRCDPISGHTALYWYRQSLGQGPEFLIYFQGTGAADDSGLPNDRFFAVRPEGSVSTLKIQRTERGDSAVYLCASSPPRFPGIFSYEQYFGPGTRLTVT.

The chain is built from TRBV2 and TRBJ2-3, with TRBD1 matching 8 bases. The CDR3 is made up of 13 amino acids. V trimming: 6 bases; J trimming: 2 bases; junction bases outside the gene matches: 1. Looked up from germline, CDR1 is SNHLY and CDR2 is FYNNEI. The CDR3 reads CASRGQVTDTQYF. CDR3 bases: TGTGCCAGCAGGGGACAGGTCACAGATACGCAGTATTTT.

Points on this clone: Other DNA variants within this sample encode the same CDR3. The CDR3 here is CASSPGTGAYEQYF. The CDR3 DNA reads TGTGCCAGCAGCCCAGGGACAGGGGCCTACGAGCAGTACTTC. V and J are TRBV7-8 and TRBJ2-7, with 10 positions matching TRBD1. CDR1 and CDR2 (germline): SGHVS, FQNEAQ. The CDR3 totals 14 residues. Trimming at V came to 5 bases and at J to 2 bases, leaving 3 bases not matched to a gene.

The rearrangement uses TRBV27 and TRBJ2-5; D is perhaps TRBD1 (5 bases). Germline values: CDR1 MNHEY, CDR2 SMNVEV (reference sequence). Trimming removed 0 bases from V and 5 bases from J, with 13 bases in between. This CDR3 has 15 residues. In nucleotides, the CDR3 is TGTGCCAGCAGTTTATCGAGCAGCAGGGTGGAGACCCAGTACTTC. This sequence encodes CASSLSSSRVETQYF.

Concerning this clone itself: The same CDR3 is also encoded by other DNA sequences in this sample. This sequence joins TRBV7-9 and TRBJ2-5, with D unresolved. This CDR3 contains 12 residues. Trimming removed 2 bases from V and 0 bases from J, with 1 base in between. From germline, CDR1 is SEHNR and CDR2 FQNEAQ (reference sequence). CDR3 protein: CASSLNQETQYF. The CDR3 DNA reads TGTGCCAGCAGCTTAAACCAAGAGACCCAGTACTTC.

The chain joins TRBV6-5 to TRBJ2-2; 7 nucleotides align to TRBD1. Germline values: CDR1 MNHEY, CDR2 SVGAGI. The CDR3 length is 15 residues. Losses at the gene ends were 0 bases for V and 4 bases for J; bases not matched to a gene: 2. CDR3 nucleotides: TGTGCCAGCAGTTACTCGAGGGACAGCACCGGGGAGCTGTTTTTT. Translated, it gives CASSYSRDSTGELFF.

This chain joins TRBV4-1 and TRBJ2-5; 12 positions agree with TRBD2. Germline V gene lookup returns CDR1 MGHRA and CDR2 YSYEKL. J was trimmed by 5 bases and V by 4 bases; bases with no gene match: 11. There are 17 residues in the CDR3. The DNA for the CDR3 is TGCGCCAGCAGCCCACTCCCAACTAGCGGGGGGAGGGAGACCCAGTACTTC. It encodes CASSPLPTSGGRETQYF.

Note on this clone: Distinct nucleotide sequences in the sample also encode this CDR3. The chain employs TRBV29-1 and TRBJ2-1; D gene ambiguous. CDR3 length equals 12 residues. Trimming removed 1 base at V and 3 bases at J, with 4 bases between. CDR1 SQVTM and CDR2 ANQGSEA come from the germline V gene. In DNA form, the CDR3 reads TGCAGCGTTGAAGTGATCTACAATGAGCAGTTCTTC. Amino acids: CSVEVIYNEQFF.

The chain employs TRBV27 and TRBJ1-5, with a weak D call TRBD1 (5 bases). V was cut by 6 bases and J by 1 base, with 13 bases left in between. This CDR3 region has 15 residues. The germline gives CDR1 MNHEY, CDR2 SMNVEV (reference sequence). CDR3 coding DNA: TGTGCCAGCAGCGCAAGGGGCTCGAGCAATCAGCCCCAGCATTTT. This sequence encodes CASSARGSSNQPQHF.

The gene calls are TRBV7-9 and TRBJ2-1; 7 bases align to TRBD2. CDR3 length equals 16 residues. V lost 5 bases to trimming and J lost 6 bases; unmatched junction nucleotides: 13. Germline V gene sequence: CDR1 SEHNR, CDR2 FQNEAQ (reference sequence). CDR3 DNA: TGTGCCAGCAGCGCAATTCCGGGACTACCCTCCAATGAGCAGTTCTTC. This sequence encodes CASSAIPGLPSNEQFF.

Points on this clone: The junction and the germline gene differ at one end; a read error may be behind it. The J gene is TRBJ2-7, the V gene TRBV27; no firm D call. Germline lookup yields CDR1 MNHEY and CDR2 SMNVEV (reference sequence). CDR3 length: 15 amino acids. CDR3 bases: TGTGCCAGCACCCACGAGGCAAGGACGGTCTACAAGCAGTACTTC. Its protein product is CASTHEARTVYKQYF.

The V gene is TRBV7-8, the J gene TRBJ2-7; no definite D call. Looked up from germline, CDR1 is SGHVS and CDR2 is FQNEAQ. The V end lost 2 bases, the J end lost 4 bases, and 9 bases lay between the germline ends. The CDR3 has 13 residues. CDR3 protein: CASSLPSVYEQYF. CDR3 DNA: TGTGCCAGCAGCTTACCTAGTGTTTACGAGCAGTACTTC.

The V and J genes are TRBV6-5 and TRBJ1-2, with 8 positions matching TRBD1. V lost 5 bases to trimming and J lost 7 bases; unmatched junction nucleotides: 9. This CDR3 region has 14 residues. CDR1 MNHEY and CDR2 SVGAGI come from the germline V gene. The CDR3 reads CASSLGQGRSGYTF. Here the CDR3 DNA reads TGTGCCAGCAGTCTCGGACAGGGACGGTCTGGCTACACCTTC.

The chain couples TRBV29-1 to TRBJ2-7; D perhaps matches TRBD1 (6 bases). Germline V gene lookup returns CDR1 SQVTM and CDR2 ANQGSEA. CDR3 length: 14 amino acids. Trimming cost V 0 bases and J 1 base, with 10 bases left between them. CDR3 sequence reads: CSVEDPGQSYEQYF. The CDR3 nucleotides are TGCAGCGTTGAAGACCCGGGACAATCCTACGAGCAGTACTTC.